This T cell receptor beta chain was sequenced for a study of T cells after yellow fever vaccination. About the study: With SMART-Seq v4 Ultra Low Input, the fractions containing low cell numbers were prepared. Study-level findings and limits: Abundant clonotypes from the bulk population could contaminate FACS-sorted repertoires. A weaker secondary response peaked on day 5, the primary on day 15.

V lost 1 base and J lost 4, with 10 bases in between. This CDR3 is built from 14 residues. From germline, CDR1 is MNHEY and CDR2 SVGAGI. The table lists this clonotype with a few counts. What it recognizes is unknown. TCRdb redid the calling of the 5' RACE reads with MiXCR, one entry per CDR3 protein. The table lists some 250,000 distinct CDR3 sequences, 3.6% of them singletons, with 15% to 20% in the top ten. V gene TRBV6-5 combines with J gene TRBJ1-1; D might be TRBD1 (5 bases). The clonotype comes from a man aged 18 to 35 who received the YFV17D yellow fever vaccine. This specimen was PBMCs, taken 15 days after the yellow fever booster vaccination. This CDR3 reads CASSYWVGGTEAFF. CDR3 sequence (DNA): TGTGCCAGCAGTTACTGGGTGGGGGGCACTGAAGCTTTCTTT.